One sample yielded the 2 T cell receptor beta chains listed below, sequenced in a study of T cells after yellow fever vaccination. TCRdb itself ran the 5' RACE reads through MiXCR, one entry per CDR3 protein. The table shows 300,000 or so distinct CDR3 sequences, with approximately 10% occurring only once. The sequencing here drew on CD4+ T cells sorted from PBMCs, taken 5 days after the yellow fever booster vaccination. The receptors derive from a young man who received the YFV17D yellow fever vaccine.

The chain employs TRBV20-1 and TRBJ2-2; D call uncertain. V was trimmed by 4 bases and J by 0 bases, leaving 12 bases between them. CDR1 and CDR2 (germline): DFQATT, SNEGSKA (reference sequence). The CDR3 has 15 amino acids. CDR3 coding DNA: TGCAGTGCTAATCCTGGCGGTACGAACACCGGGGAGCTGTTTTTT. It yields the protein CSANPGGTNTGELFF.

This clonotype showed up just a few times. This sequence joins TRBV30 and TRBJ1-1; D remains ambiguous. The CDR3 consists of 13 residues. The germline CDR1 and CDR2 sequences are GTSNPN and SVGIG (reference sequence). V gave up 4 bases and J gave up 1 base, with 10 bases separating them. DNA for the CDR3: TGTGCCTGGATGTGGACTGAGAACACTGAAGCTTTCTTT. Encoded protein: CAWMWTENTEAFF.